This is a list of T cell receptor beta chains from one sample in a study of blood T cell repertoires in COVID-19. Measured with immunoSEQ multiplex PCR; TCRdb has only the in-frame clones, and not every one. The sample gives 95,000 to 120,000 clones, 70% to 90% of which show up once; about 3% is in the top ten. The sample comprised peripheral blood. These receptors came from a man aged 40-50 years with acute or convalescent COVID-19. Both conserved end residues are part of each CDR3. D genes are given only for firm matches. Rows give clone size only sometimes, using once, few, many, or a class for an expanded clone.

j_call clone_size d_call v_call cdr3_aa cdr3_nt
TRBJ2-7 . TRBD1 TRBV24-1 CATSSQGVFYEQYF TGTGCCACCAGTAGCCAGGGGGTGTTCTACGAGCAGTACTTC
TRBJ2-1 . TRBD1 TRBV7-3 CASSPGFAGGWSEQFF TGTGCCAGCAGCCCGGGTTTCGCAGGGGGTTGGAGTGAGCAGTTCTTC
TRBJ2-3 once . TRBV6-1 CASSDGGADTQYF TGTGCCAGCAGTGATGGCGGGGCAGATACGCAGTATTTT
TRBJ2-4 . . TRBV21-1 CASLDRGHPNIQYF TGTGCCAGCCTGGACAGGGGGCATCCGAACATTCAGTACTTC
TRBJ1-1 . . TRBV6-2/TRBV6-3 CASSYLTSPRNTEAFF TGTGCCAGCAGTTACTTAACATCTCCTAGGAACACTGAAGCTTTCTTT
TRBJ2-1 . TRBD1 TRBV11-3 CASSFMGQGKENEQFF TGTGCCAGCAGCTTTATGGGACAGGGGAAGGAGAATGAGCAGTTCTTC
TRBJ2-7 . TRBD1 TRBV25-1 CASSGASRGRYEQYF TGTGCCAGCAGTGGGGCCTCGAGGGGGCGCTACGAGCAGTACTTC
TRBJ2-5 . TRBD1 TRBV11-2 CASSHGQGALTETQYF TGTGCCAGCAGCCATGGACAGGGGGCGCTTACAGAGACCCAGTACTTC
TRBJ2-3 . . TRBV7-3 CASSSTQGYTQYF TGTGCCAGCAGCTCGACCCAGGGGTATACGCAGTATTTT
TRBJ2-7 . TRBD1 TRBV29-1 CSGRSTGSYEQYF TGCAGCGGCCGATCGACAGGGTCCTACGAGCAGTACTTC
TRBJ2-7 . TRBD2 TRBV6-2/TRBV6-3 CASSRGGWYEQYF TGTGCCAGCAGTCGCGGGGGGTGGTACGAGCAGTACTTC
TRBJ2-2 . TRBD1 TRBV6-6 CASTLTGGTGELFF TGTGCCAGCACCTTGACAGGGGGGACCGGGGAGCTGTTTTTT
TRBJ1-2 . . TRBV2 CASSEALTNYGYTF TGTGCCAGCAGTGAAGCCTTGACAAATTATGGCTACACCTTC
TRBJ2-1 . TRBD2 TRBV13 CASSSTTGTSGLNEQFF TGTGCCAGCAGCTCAACTACCGGGACTAGCGGCCTCAATGAGCAGTTCTTC
TRBJ1-6 . . TRBV27 CASSFFNSPLHF TGTGCCAGCAGTTTCTTTAATTCACCCCTCCACTTT
TRBJ2-7 . . TRBV5-1 CASSLAPGPTYEQYF TGCGCCAGCAGCTTGGCGCCAGGCCCCACCTACGAGCAGTACTTC
TRBJ2-7 . TRBD2 TRBV4-1 CASSQDPGLAGGRIYEQYF TGCGCCAGCAGCCAAGATCCGGGACTAGCGGGGGGGCGGATCTACGAGCAGTACTTC
TRBJ2-2 few TRBD2 TRBV14 CASSPTAGGILNTGELFF TGTGCCAGCAGCCCCACGGCGGGGGGCATCCTTAACACCGGGGAGCTGTTTTTT
TRBJ1-2 . . TRBV7-3 CASSLNSQGSAGYTF TGTGCCAGCAGCTTAAATAGTCAGGGTTCGGCCGGCTACACCTTC
TRBJ2-1 few TRBD1 TRBV19 CASRPRSPGTGDYNEQFF TGTGCCAGCCGTCCACGATCCCCCGGGACAGGGGACTACAATGAGCAGTTCTTC
TRBJ2-1 . . TRBV4-3 CASSQDPAGNEQFF TGCGCCAGCAGCCAAGATCCCGCCGGCAATGAGCAGTTCTTC
TRBJ2-3 . . TRBV6-5 CASNKQGSDTQYF TGTGCCAGCAATAAACAGGGTTCAGATACGCAGTATTTT
TRBJ2-5 . TRBD2 TRBV10-3 CAIKGASAGGVRETQYF TGTGCCATCAAAGGAGCCTCAGCGGGGGGGGTTCGGGAGACCCAGTACTTC
TRBJ2-3 . TRBD2 TRBV18 CASSPPGGATDTQYF TGTGCCAGCTCACCACCCGGGGGGGCCACAGATACGCAGTATTTT
TRBJ2-7 . . TRBV4-2 CASSQEVWAGSSYEQYF TGTGCCAGCAGCCAAGAAGTATGGGCGGGCAGCTCCTACGAGCAGTACTTC
TRBJ1-5 . . TRBV2 CASSGDLSGNQPQHF TGTGCCAGCAGTGGTGACTTAAGTGGCAATCAGCCCCAGCATTTT
TRBJ2-3 few . TRBV7-9 CASRYRNVSGTDTQYF TGTGCCAGCCGGTACAGGAACGTTTCGGGCACAGATACGCAGTATTTT
TRBJ1-1 . . TRBV10-3 CAISGQGSYTEAFF TGTGCCATCAGTGGGCAGGGCTCCTACACTGAAGCTTTCTTT
TRBJ2-1 . . TRBV30 CAWSGGSYNEQFF TGTGCCTGGAGTGGCGGCTCCTACAATGAGCAGTTCTTC
TRBJ2-5 . . TRBV6-5 CASSTQETQYF TGTGCCAGCAGTACACAAGAGACCCAGTACTTC
TRBJ2-7 . . TRBV25-1 CASSEYGDEQYF TGTGCCAGCAGTGAATACGGGGACGAGCAGTACTTC
TRBJ1-4 few . TRBV4-2 CASSQAQGTNEKLFF TGTGCCAGCAGCCAAGCCCAGGGTACTAATGAAAAACTGTTTTTT
TRBJ2-7 . TRBD2 TRBV5-1 CASSLDSGGPYEQYF TGCGCCAGCAGCTTGGATAGCGGGGGACCCTACGAGCAGTACTTC
TRBJ2-5 . TRBD1 TRBV19 CASSIRGRQGETQYF TGTGCCAGTAGTATTAGGGGCCGACAGGGAGAGACCCAGTACTTC
TRBJ1-2 . . TRBV5-1 CASSLQESYGYTF TGCGCCAGCAGCTTGCAGGAATCCTATGGCTACACCTTC
TRBJ1-1 once . TRBV2 CASRRIGGAVGTEAFF TGTGCCAGCAGACGGATAGGGGGGGCAGTAGGCACTGAAGCTTTCTTT
TRBJ2-7 . TRBD1 TRBV7-6 CASSPNPRQGRRYEQYF TGTGCCAGCAGCCCCAACCCGCGACAGGGGCGCCGCTACGAGCAGTACTTC
TRBJ2-2 . TRBD2 TRBV5-1 CASSNGTSMRGELFF TGCGCCAGCAGCAACGGGACTAGCATGAGGGGGGAGCTGTTTTTT
TRBJ2-1 . TRBD2 TRBV6-2/TRBV6-3 CASSPRRLAGDNEQFF TGTGCCAGCAGCCCACGAAGACTAGCGGGGGACAATGAGCAGTTCTTC
TRBJ1-1 . . TRBV7-9 CASSRGGAGPEAFF TGTGCCAGCAGCCGAGGCGGGGCAGGCCCTGAAGCTTTCTTT
TRBJ2-3 . . TRBV10-3 CAISTGSVTDTQYF TGTGCCATCAGTACAGGGAGCGTAACAGATACGCAGTATTTT
TRBJ2-1 . . TRBV18 CASSRGSVENNEQFF TGTGCCAGCTCACGCGGTTCGGTAGAAAACAATGAGCAGTTCTTC
TRBJ1-5 few . TRBV20-1 CSASSGDQPQHF TGCAGTGCTAGTTCCGGGGATCAGCCCCAGCATTTT
TRBJ1-3 . TRBD1 TRBV4-1 CASSQGPPGQASGNTIYF TGCGCCAGCAGCCAAGGACCTCCGGGACAGGCCTCTGGAAACACCATATATTTT
TRBJ2-3 once TRBD2 TRBV7-8 CASSWKRGGGDTQYF TGTGCCAGCAGCTGGAAGCGCGGGGGAGGGGATACGCAGTATTTT
TRBJ1-1 . . TRBV11-1 CASSARPGAGEAFF TGTGCCAGCAGCGCCCGTCCAGGTGCGGGTGAAGCTTTCTTT
TRBJ2-5 . . TRBV19 CASSSLGQGWETQYF TGTGCCAGTAGTTCATTGGGGCAGGGATGGGAGACCCAGTACTTC